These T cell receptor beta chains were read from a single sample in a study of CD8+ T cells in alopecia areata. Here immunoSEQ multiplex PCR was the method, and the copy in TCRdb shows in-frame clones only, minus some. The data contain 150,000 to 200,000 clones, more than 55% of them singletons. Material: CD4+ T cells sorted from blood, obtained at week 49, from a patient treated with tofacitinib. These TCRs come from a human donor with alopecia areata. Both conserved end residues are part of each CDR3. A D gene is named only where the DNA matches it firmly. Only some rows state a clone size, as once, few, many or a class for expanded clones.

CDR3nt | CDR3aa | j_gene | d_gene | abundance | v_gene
TGTGCCAGCAGTATGGCAGGGACAGCCACTGAAGCTTTCTTT | CASSMAGTATEAFF | TRBJ1-1 | TRBD1 | - | TRBV25-1
TGTGCCAGCAGTTACTCGATTGCCCAGGCCTATGGCTACACCTTC | CASSYSIAQAYGYTF | TRBJ1-2 | - | - | TRBV6-5
TGTGCCACCAGCTCGGGACATCGGGGCTACACCTTC | CATSSGHRGYTF | TRBJ1-2 | - | - | TRBV15
TGTGCCAGCTCACCCGGGACAGGGGTAGGAGAGCAGTACTTC | CASSPGTGVGEQYF | TRBJ2-7 | TRBD1 | few | TRBV7-2
TGTGCCAGCAGCTTAGTTGCGCGGCGGGGCCGCCAATTAGCCTACGAGCAGTACTTC | CASSLVARRGRQLAYEQYF | TRBJ2-7 | - | - | TRBV7-2
TGTGCCTGGAACCGGAACACTGAAGCTTTCTTT | CAWNRNTEAFF | TRBJ1-1 | - | few | TRBV30
TGTGCCTGCCAAACAGCGGGCGTCCTGACTTTC | CACQTAGVLTF | TRBJ2-6 | - | - | TRBV30
TGTGCCTGGAGTATTGGGGGCCCCCGGGATGAGCAGTTCTTC | CAWSIGGPRDEQFF | TRBJ2-1 | - | - | TRBV30
TGCAGCGTCCGACATCAGGTCGAAGCTTTCTTT | CSVRHQVEAFF | TRBJ1-1 | - | - | TRBV29-1
TGTGCCTGGAGCCCTTGGGCCCATAGCGGGGCCGAGGGGGATGAGCAGTTCTTC | CAWSPWAHSGAEGDEQFF | TRBJ2-1 | TRBD2 | once | TRBV30